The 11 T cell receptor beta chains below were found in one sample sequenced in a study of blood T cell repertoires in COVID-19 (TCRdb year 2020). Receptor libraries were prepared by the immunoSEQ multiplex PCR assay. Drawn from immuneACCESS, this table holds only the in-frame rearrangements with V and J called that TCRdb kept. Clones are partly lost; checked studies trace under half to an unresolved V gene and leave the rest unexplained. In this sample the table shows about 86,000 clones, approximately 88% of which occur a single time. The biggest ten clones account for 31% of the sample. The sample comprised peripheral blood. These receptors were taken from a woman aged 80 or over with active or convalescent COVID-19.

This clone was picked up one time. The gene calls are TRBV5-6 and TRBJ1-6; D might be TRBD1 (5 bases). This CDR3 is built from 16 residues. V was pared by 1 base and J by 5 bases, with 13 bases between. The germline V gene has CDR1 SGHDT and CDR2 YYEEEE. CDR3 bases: TGTGCCAGCAGCTTGCTCCGAACGGACAATAATTCACCCCTCCACTTT. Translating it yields CASSLLRTDNNSPLHF.

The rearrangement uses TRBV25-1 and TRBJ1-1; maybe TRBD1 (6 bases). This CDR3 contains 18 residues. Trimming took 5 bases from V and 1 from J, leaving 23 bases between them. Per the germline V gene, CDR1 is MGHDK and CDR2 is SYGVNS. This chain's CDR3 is CASSPLGGRAAGNTEAFF. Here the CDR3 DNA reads TGTGCCAGCAGTCCCCTGGGGGGGCGCGCCGCCGGGAACACTGAAGCTTTCTTT.

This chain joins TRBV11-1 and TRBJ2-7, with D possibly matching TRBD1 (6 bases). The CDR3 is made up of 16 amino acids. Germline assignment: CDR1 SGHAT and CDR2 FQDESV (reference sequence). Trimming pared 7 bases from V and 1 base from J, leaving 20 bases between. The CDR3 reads CASTPSLDRKSYEQYF. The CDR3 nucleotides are TGTGCCAGCACACCCTCACTTGACAGGAAGTCCTACGAGCAGTACTTC.

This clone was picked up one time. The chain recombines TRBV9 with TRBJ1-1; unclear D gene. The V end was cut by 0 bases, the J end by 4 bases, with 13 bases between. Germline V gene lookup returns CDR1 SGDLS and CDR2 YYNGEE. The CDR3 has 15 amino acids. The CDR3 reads CASSVGSGRSTEAFF. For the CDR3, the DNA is TGTGCCAGCAGCGTAGGTTCGGGGAGAAGCACTGAAGCTTTCTTT.

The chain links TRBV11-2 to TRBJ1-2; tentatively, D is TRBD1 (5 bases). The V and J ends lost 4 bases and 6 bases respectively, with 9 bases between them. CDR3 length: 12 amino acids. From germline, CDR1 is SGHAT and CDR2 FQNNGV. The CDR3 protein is CASSWGGNGYTF. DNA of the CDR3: TGTGCCAGCAGCTGGGGGGGGAATGGCTACACCTTC.

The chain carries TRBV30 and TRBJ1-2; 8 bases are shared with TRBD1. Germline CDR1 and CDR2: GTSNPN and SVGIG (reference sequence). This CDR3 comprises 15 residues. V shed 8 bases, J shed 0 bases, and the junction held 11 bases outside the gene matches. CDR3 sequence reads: CANSVTGGTNYGYTF. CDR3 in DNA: TGTGCCAACTCGGTCACAGGGGGGACTAACTATGGCTACACCTTC. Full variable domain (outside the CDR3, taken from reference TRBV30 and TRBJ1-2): SQTIHQWPATLVQPVGSPLSLECTVEGTSNPNLYWYRQAAGRGLQLLFYSVGIGQISSEVPQNLSASRPQDRQFILSSKKLLLSDSGFYLCANSVTGGTNYGYTFGSGTRLTVV.

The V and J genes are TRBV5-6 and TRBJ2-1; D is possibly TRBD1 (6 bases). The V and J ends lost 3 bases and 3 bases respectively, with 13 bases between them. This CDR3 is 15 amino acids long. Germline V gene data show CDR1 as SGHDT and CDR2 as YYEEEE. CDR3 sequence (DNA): TGTGCCAGCAGCTCACAGGGCCGCAGCTACAATGAGCAGTTCTTC. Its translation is CASSSQGRSYNEQFF. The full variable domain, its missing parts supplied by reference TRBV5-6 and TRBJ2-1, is DAGVTQSPTHLIKTRGQQVTLRCSPKSGHDTVSWYQQALGQGPQFIFQYYEEEERQRGNFPDRFSGHQFPNYSSELNVNALLLGDSALYLCASSSQGRSYNEQFFGPGTRLTVL.

This CDR3 reads CASSSGYSYEQYF. In nucleotides, the CDR3 is TGTGCCAGCAGCTCCGGGTACTCCTACGAGCAGTACTTC. This rearrangement joins TRBV7-2 to TRBJ2-7; no reliable D call. The CDR3 has 13 amino acids. Trimming left V 4 bases short and J 0 bases short, with 7 bases between. Germline V CDR1 and CDR2: SGHTA, FQGNSA.

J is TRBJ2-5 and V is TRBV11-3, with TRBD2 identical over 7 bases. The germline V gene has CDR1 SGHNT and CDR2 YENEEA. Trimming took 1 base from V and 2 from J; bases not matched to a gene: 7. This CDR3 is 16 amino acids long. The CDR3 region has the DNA TGTGCCAGCAGCTTAGGTATCCTAGCGGTTCAAGAGACCCAGTACTTC. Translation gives CASSLGILAVQETQYF.

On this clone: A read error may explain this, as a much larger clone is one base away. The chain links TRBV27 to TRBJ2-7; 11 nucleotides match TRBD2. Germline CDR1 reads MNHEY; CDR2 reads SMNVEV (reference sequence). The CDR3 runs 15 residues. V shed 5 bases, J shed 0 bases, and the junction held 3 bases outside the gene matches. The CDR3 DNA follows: TGTGCCAGCAGTACCGGGACTAGCGGCTCCTACGAGCAGTACTTC. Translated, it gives CASSTGTSGSYEQYF.

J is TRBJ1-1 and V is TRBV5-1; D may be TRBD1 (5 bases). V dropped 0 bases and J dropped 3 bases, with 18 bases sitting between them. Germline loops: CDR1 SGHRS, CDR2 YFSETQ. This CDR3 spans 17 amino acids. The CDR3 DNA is TGCGCCAGCAGCTTGGCGGGGGTGGGGCAGGGATACACTGAAGCTTTCTTT. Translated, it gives CASSLAGVGQGYTEAFF.